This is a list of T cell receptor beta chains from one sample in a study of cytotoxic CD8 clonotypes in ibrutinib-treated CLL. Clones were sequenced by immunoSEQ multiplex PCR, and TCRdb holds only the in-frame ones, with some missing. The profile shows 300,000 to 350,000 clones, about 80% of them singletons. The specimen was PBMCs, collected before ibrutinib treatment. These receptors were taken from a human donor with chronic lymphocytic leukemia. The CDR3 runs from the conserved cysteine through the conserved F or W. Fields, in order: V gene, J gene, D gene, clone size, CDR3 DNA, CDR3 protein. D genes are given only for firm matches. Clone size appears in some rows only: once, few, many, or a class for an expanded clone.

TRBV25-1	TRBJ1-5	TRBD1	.	TGTGCCAGCAGTGGGGGACCCGACAGGGCTTTGGGGCAGCCCCAGCATTTT	CASSGGPDRALGQPQHF
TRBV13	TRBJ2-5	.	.	TGTGCCAGCAGCTCGATCCTACTTCCCGGCAGGGGCCGAGAGACCCAGTACTTC	CASSSILLPGRGRETQYF
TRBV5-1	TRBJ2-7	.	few	TGCGCCAGCAGCCCGACAGGAGCCTACGAGCAGTACTTC	CASSPTGAYEQYF
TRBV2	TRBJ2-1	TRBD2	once	TGTGCCAGCAGGACCGGGACTACCTACAATGAGCAGTTCTTC	CASRTGTTYNEQFF
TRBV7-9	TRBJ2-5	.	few	TGTGCCAGCAGCGGGGACTTACAAGAGACCCAGTACTTC	CASSGDLQETQYF
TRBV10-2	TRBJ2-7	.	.	TGCGCCAGCAGCGATACCCCCTACGAGCAGTACTTC	CASSDTPYEQYF
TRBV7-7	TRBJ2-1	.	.	TGTGCCAGCAGCCGGGATTGGTCTCCGTACAATGAGCAGTTCTTC	CASSRDWSPYNEQFF
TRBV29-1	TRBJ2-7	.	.	TGCAGCGTTGGCGCTTCTGGGCTCGAGCAGTACTTC	CSVGASGLEQYF
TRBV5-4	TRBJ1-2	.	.	TGTGCCAGCAGCTTGGTACCCGAAGGGAATTATGGCTACACCTTC	CASSLVPEGNYGYTF
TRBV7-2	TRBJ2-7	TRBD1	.	TGTGCCAGCAGCTTACGCCATACGACCGGGACAGGCTCCTACGAGCAGTACTTC	CASSLRHTTGTGSYEQYF
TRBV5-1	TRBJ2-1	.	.	TGCGCCAGCAGCCTCGACCGAGACGGTGAGCAGTTCTTC	CASSLDRDGEQFF
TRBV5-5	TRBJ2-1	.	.	TGTGCCAGCAGCTTGGAGCCAGGAAGCTCCTACAATGAGCAGTTCTTC	CASSLEPGSSYNEQFF
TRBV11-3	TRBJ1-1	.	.	TGTGCCAGCAGCTCGGGGGCGACGAACACTGAAGCTTTCTTT	CASSSGATNTEAFF
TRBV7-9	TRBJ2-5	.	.	TGTGCCAGCAGCCAGGTGGGGAGAGAAGAGACCCAGTACTTC	CASSQVGREETQYF
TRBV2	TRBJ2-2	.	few	TGTGCCAGCAGTGTTCCGGGCCTAAGTCGCACCGGGGAGCTGTTTTTT	CASSVPGLSRTGELFF
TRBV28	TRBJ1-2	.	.	TGTGCCAGCAGCGCCGCGGGACGGGGCTACACCTTC	CASSAAGRGYTF
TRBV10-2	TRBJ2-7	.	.	TGCGCCAGCAGTGATGTTTGGCAGGAGTACGAGCAGTACTTC	CASSDVWQEYEQYF
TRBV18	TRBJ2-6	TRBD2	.	TGTGCCAGCTCACCACGGGCCGGGACTAGCTCTGGGGCCAACGTCCTGACTTTC	CASSPRAGTSSGANVLTF
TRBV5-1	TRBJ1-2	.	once	TGCGCCAGCAGCTTGGACTTTGGGATCTATGGCTACACCTTC	CASSLDFGIYGYTF
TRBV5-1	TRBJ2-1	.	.	TGCGCCAGCAGCTTCGCGTGGGAGTACAATGAGCAGTTCTTC	CASSFAWEYNEQFF
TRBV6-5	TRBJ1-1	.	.	TGTGCCAGCAGCAGCAGGGAGATCACTGAAGCTTTCTTT	CASSSREITEAFF
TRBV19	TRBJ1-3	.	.	TGTGCCAGTAGTATAGATTCTGCGAGCTCTGGAAACACCATATATTTT	CASSIDSASSGNTIYF
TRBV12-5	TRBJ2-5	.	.	TGTGCTAGTGCCGAGGAAGAGACCCAGTACTTC	CASAEEETQYF
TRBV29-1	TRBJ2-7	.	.	TGCAGCGTTATTTTTTGGCGCGAGCAGTACTTC	CSVIFWREQYF
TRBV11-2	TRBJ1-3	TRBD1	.	TGTGCCAGCAGTTCCCCAGGGACAGTTTATTTT	CASSSPGTVYF
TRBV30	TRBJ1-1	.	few	TGTGCCTGGAGTGTTCCCGACACTGAAGCTTTCTTT	CAWSVPDTEAFF
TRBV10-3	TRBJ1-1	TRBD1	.	TGTGCCATCAGTGTACCCAGGGGGAAAGGGCAGGACACTGAAGCTTTCTTT	CAISVPRGKGQDTEAFF
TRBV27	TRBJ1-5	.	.	TGTGCCAGCAGTTTATCGGGTGGGATTAGCAATCAGCCCCAGCATTTT	CASSLSGGISNQPQHF
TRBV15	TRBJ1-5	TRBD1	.	TGTGCCACCAGCAGAGACAGGGGGAGCAATCAGCCCCAGCATTTT	CATSRDRGSNQPQHF
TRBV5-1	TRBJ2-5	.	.	TGCGCCAGCAGCCGAATTAGTGGGTCCAGGGAGACCCAGTACTTC	CASSRISGSRETQYF
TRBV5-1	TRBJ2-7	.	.	TGCGCCAGCAGCTTGTCCCCCCTGAAGGGTTACGAGCAGTACTTC	CASSLSPLKGYEQYF
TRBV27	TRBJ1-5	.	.	TGTGCCAGCAGTTTGTCCCCAATTCAGCCCCAGCATTTT	CASSLSPIQPQHF
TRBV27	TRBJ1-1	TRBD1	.	TGTGCCAGCAGTTTGTCGCTAGCACAGGGGGCAACTGAAGCTTTCTTT	CASSLSLAQGATEAFF
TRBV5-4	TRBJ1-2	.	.	TGTGCCAGCAGGATTGTGGGCAGCCTCTATGGCTACACCTTC	CASRIVGSLYGYTF
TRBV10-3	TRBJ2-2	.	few	TGTGCCATCAGTGAGTCTCCCCGAAACGTTGGGGAGCTGTTTTTT	CAISESPRNVGELFF